This T cell receptor beta chain comes out of a study of blood T cell repertoires in COVID-19. Between the trimmed V and J ends, which lost 2 bases and 5 bases, there was a span of 9 bases. The length of the CDR3 is 13 residues. In germline, CDR1 is KGHSH, CDR2 LQKENI. Living in about two dozen US areas, the participants were between roughly 18 and 89 years of age. Clinical histories supplied by participants themselves formed the basis of cohort assignment. The data were produced by immunoSEQ multiplex PCR, yet TCRdb's version contains in-frame clones alone and is incomplete. The data hold a few hundred thousand clones, with more than 70% observed a single time.

The chain carries TRBV18 and TRBJ1-1; D remains ambiguous. The sample taken for sequencing was PBMCs or T cells enriched from blood (not recorded which). This receptor was identified in a woman aged 18-30 years who had recovered from COVID-19. The CDR3 spells CASSPTIGTEAFF. The DNA for the CDR3 is TGTGCCAGCTCACCAACGATCGGGACTGAAGCTTTCTTT.